What follows describes a single T cell receptor beta chain. The entry originates in a study of blood T cell repertoires in COVID-19. Looking at the study overall: Italy, Spain and the United States were the sources of the convalescent and acute COVID-19 samples. PBMCs, B-cell-depleted T cells, or T cells provided the cDNA or gDNA that made up the material.

Original analysis: Using reference gene primer amplification, nucleated cell counts were estimated. The repertoire was sequenced with immunoSEQ multiplex PCR; TCRdb's copy has only in-frame clones and lacks some. V, J and clone size derive from that table, while D and trimming were established from the DNA sequence. The sample includes 200,000 to 300,000 clones, about 91% of them seen just once. Recruited during active infection, patients (from Seattle) were subsequently followed longitudinally. The CDR3 consists of 16 residues. Trimming took 2 bases from V and 1 from J, leaving 12 bases between them. The germline gives CDR1 MNHEY, CDR2 SMNVEV (reference sequence).

The sequenced sample was peripheral blood. This receptor was identified in a person aged 18 to 35 with COVID-19, enrolled during active disease. The gene calls are TRBV27 and TRBJ1-5; possible D gene TRBD1, 6 bases. CDR3: CASSLKGGASNQPQHF. The CDR3, as DNA: TGTGCCAGCAGTTTAAAAGGGGGGGCGAGCAATCAGCCCCAGCATTTT.